The present T cell receptor beta chain was sequenced within a study of T cells in Graves' hyperthyroidism and ophthalmopathy. V gave up 8 bases and J gave up 6 bases; unmatched junction bases: 6. CDR1 is SNHLY, CDR2 FYNNEI, per germline. There are 14 residues in the CDR3. RNA transcripts served as the template for amplifying TCR beta CDR3 regions. The HTBI primer set served for first-round RT-PCR of the TCR CDR3. One entry per CDR3 protein, called by TCRdb with MiXCR from the multiplex PCR reads. This repertoire shows 730,000 or so distinct CDR3 sequences, under 20% found once; its top ten account for over 15%. This clonotype was seen only a few times.

The chain uses TRBV2 and TRBJ1-5; 11 bases agree with TRBD1. The sample consisted of blood. The receptor was derived from a woman aged 50 to 65 with Graves' hyperthyroidism that later progressed to Graves' ophthalmopathy. The CDR3 sequence: CASVPDRGRQPQHF. The CDR3, as DNA: TGTGCCAGCGTGCCGGACAGGGGGCGTCAGCCCCAGCATTTT.